The next 5 T cell receptor beta chains were all read from a single sample in a study of technical replicates of blood from a handful of donors. Method: immunoSEQ multiplex PCR; TCRdb's copy keeps in-frame clones and lacks some. This sample has about 75,000 clones; about 97% occur once, and the top ten carry roughly 0.3%. The sample taken for sequencing was T cells isolated from PBMCs. These receptors all come from a human donor in good health.

The rearrangement joins TRBV2 to TRBJ2-7; D is unclear. V was pared by 3 bases and J by 0 bases, with 15 bases between. Germline V gene data show CDR1 as SNHLY and CDR2 as FYNNEI. The CDR3 loop spans 16 amino acids. CDR3 DNA sequence: TGTGCCAGCAGTGATTCTCCAGGCCTGAGCTCCTACGAGCAGTACTTC. Its translation is CASSDSPGLSSYEQYF.

V is TRBV19 and J is TRBJ1-3, with 10 bases aligning to TRBD1. V gave up 7 bases and J gave up 4 bases; unmatched junction bases: 13. Germline V gene data show CDR1 as LNHDA and CDR2 as SQIVND (reference sequence). The CDR3 length is 17 residues. The CDR3 loop reads CASTGTGASSRGNTIYF. CDR3 in DNA: TGTGCCAGTACCGGGACAGGGGCGAGTTCAAGAGGAAACACCATATATTTT.

The CDR3 region has the DNA TGTGCCAGCAGCCTAAGTTGGGACACCTCCTACGAGCAGTACTTC. Amino acid sequence: CASSLSWDTSYEQYF. The V and J genes are TRBV11-2 and TRBJ2-7, with D possibly being TRBD1 (6 bases). The CDR3 is made up of 15 amino acids. Trimming took 5 bases from V and 0 from J, leaving 14 bases between them. Germline CDR1 SGHAT, CDR2 FQNNGV. Based on the CDR3 plus reference TRBV11-2 and TRBJ2-7, the full variable domain is EAGVAQSPRYKIIEKRQSVAFWCNPISGHATLYWYQQILGQGPKLLIQFQNNGVVDDSQLPKDRFSAERLKGVDSTLKIQPAKLEDSAVYLCASSLSWDTSYEQYFGPGTRLTVT.

In this sample, this clone turned up once. This sequence joins TRBV15 and TRBJ2-7, with 8 bases fitting TRBD1. Trimming at V came to 5 bases and at J to 5 bases, leaving 8 bases not matched to a gene. Germline loops: CDR1 LNHNV, CDR2 YYDKDF (reference sequence). There are 14 residues in the CDR3. The CDR3 spells CATSGDRLLHEQYF. Written as DNA, the CDR3 is TGTGCCACCAGCGGGGACAGGCTGCTCCACGAGCAGTACTTC.

The genes are TRBV21-1 and TRBJ1-5; TRBD1, the table's D call, was not compared with the DNA. TRBV21-1 is labeled a pseudogene. The CDR3 has 17 amino acids. CDR3 residues: CASSKERQLYSNQPQHF. CDR3 bases: TGTGCCAGCAGCAAAGAAAGACAGCTATATAGCAATCAGCCCCAGCATTTT.